This T cell receptor (beta chain) was observed in a study of human T cells and chemical hapten exposure. Across the whole study: Largely, small differences in pooled library volume made per-sample TCR yields vary.

This CDR3 spans 11 amino acids. Germline V CDR1 and CDR2: SGHAT, FQNNGV. Deletions cut 3 bases from V and 5 bases from J, with 2 bases between. This clonotype has at least ten counts. Its antigen remains unidentified. Each CDR3 protein gets one entry after TCRdb re-called the RACE reads with MiXCR. The sample holds tens of thousands of distinct CDR3 sequences, roughly 12% seen once. Overall study findings and caveats: Among expanded TCRs, significantly more large CDR3 similarity clusters formed than among controls.

Regarding time point: patch test 3, about 24 weeks after DPC sensitization. The treatment here: therapeutic diphenylcyclopropenone sensitization with weekly scalp DPC. Alopecia patients between 18 and 70 years old and suitable for DPC were used as donors. Someone pulled total RNA out of unfractionated whole blood. The material was whole blood, obtained in connection with sensitization to the hapten diphenylcyclopropenone (DPC). The sequence came from a man aged 25 to 45 with alopecia areata. Some clones in this sample may be carry-over from other donors' samples. This chain uses TRBV11-2 with TRBJ2-1; D remains ambiguous. CDR3: CASSFNNEQFF. For the CDR3, the DNA is TGTGCCAGCAGCTTCAACAATGAGCAGTTCTTC. The full variable domain, rest sourced from reference TRBV11-2 and TRBJ2-1, is EAGVAQSPRYKIIEKRQSVAFWCNPISGHATLYWYQQILGQGPKLLIQFQNNGVVDDSQLPKDRFSAERLKGVDSTLKIQPAKLEDSAVYLCASSFNNEQFFGPGTRLTVL.